The 7 T cell receptor beta chains presented below share a single source sample, sequenced in a study of cytomegalovirus exposure and HLA in healthy donors. In the PCR, 60 Vbeta and 13 Jbeta primers were used. Generated by immunoSEQ multiplex PCR, the TCRdb table keeps only in-frame clones and is missing some. This table has 85,000 to 90,000 clones, roughly 80% appearing once. Sequencing used PBMCs. Every receptor here comes from a man aged 30 to 45 in good health and CMV-seropositive.

The rearrangement joins TRBV6-5 to TRBJ1-2; no clear D. CDR1 and CDR2 from the germline V gene are MNHEY and SVGAGI. Trimming stripped 2 bases from V and 4 bases from J, with 14 bases between. The CDR3 has 15 residues. The CDR3 spells CASSYALGETYGYTF. The CDR3 DNA is TGTGCCAGCAGTTACGCGTTGGGAGAGACCTATGGCTACACCTTC.

The chain has TRBV25-1 and TRBJ1-2, with a possible D match to TRBD1 (5 bases). Trimming pared 4 bases from V and 0 bases from J, leaving 12 bases between. Germline CDR1 reads MGHDK; CDR2 reads SYGVNS. The CDR3 contains 15 residues. CDR3 bases: TGTGCCAGCAGTGTGGGACGGGGGTCTAACTATGGCTACACCTTC. Translating it yields CASSVGRGSNYGYTF.

This clone was detected only once. The V and J genes are TRBV28 and TRBJ2-3; D is perhaps TRBD2 (6 bases). Germline V CDR1 and CDR2: MDHEN, SYDVKM. The CDR3 is 12 residues long. V dropped 5 bases and J dropped 6 bases, with 9 bases sitting between them. The CDR3 region is CASSPGRDTQYF. CDR3 sequence (DNA): TGTGCCAGCAGTCCAGGGAGGGATACGCAGTATTTT.

The chain uses TRBV6-9 and TRBJ2-7; TRBD1 matches 7 bases. Germline V gives CDR1 MNHGY, CDR2 SVAAGI. The CDR3 has 15 amino acids. V was clipped by 4 bases and J by 0 bases; unmatched bases: 6. The CDR3 region has the DNA TGTGCCAGCAGTTCGCGACAGGGTAGCTCCTACGAGCAGTACTTC. Translation gives CASSSRQGSSYEQYF.

This chain joins TRBV9 and TRBJ2-5, with 9 bases identical to TRBD2. Germline V lookup: CDR1 SGDLS, CDR2 YYNGEE. V lost 2 bases to trimming and J lost 2 bases; unmatched junction nucleotides: 13. The CDR3 runs 18 residues. This CDR3 reads CASSVSVTSGGFQETQYF. The CDR3 DNA follows: TGTGCCAGCAGCGTGTCTGTGACGAGCGGGGGGTTTCAAGAGACCCAGTACTTC.

This clone was counted between two and nine times. V usage is TRBV4-3 and J usage is TRBJ2-1; a possible D gene is TRBD2 (5 bases). Germline V lookup: CDR1 LGHNA, CDR2 YSLEER. V lost 6 bases and J 0 bases, leaving 15 bases between the germline ends. This CDR3 has 16 amino acids. As DNA, the CDR3 is TGCGCCAGCAGGGACCTTAGCGCGGACTCCTACAATGAGCAGTTCTTC. This codes for CASRDLSADSYNEQFF.

In its sample, this clone was seen a few times. The rearrangement links TRBV27 to TRBJ2-7; 8 nucleotides agree with TRBD2. The CDR3 covers 14 residues. The germline V gene has CDR1 MNHEY and CDR2 SMNVEV (reference sequence). The junction had 0 bases not matched to a gene; V was cut back by 0 bases and J by 2 bases. Here the CDR3 DNA reads TGTGCCAGCAGTTTATCGGGACTAGCCTACGAGCAGTACTTC. It codes for CASSLSGLAYEQYF.